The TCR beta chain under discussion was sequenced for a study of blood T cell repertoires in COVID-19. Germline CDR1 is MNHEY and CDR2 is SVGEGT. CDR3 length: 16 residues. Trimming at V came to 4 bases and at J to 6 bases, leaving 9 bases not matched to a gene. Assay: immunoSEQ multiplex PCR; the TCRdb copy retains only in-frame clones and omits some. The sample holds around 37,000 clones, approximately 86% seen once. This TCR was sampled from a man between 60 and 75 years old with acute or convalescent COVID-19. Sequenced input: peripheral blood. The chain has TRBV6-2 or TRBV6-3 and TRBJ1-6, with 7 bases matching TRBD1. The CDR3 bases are TGTGCCAGCAGTTTTGGAGTGACAGGGCCTAATTCACCCCTCCACTTT. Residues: CASSFGVTGPNSPLHF.